This T cell receptor (beta chain) was profiled in a study of T cells in localized non-small cell lung cancer (dated by TCRdb to about 2020). Regarding the research as a whole: T cell repertoires of about 240 early-stage NSCLC patients were analyzed, with tumors being compared against uninvolved tumor-adjacent lungs. Of the NSCLC patients, fewer than 150 were male and about a hundred were female, and the mean age was around 66 years. All 250 or so NSCLC patients in the cohort were treatment-naive and had localized lung tumors that were resected. The research as a whole found: A median of about 61 of the top 100 tumor clones turned up in the paired uninvolved adjacent lung, and approximately 30 of those clones also ranked among the top 100 of that same adjacent lung. Because of the exploratory design, TCR variables were selected using unadjusted p-values without false-discovery rate correction. Because multi-region tumor sequencing was not performed, intratumor heterogeneity could not be ruled out. Longer overall survival was associated with higher T cell density in blood, whereas shorter survival was associated with higher clonality in adjacent lung. Uninvolved tumor-adjacent lung showed the highest T cell clonality, higher than tumor, which suggests more focused antigenic responses in the uninvolved tumor-adjacent lung.

Worth noting for this clone: It has no known antigen specificity. No clone much larger than this one lies a single base away; base qualities are absent.

At diagnosis, tumor, uninvolved tumor-adjacent lung and peripheral blood were collected and then preserved as a mix of FFPE and fresh-frozen material. For TCR repertoire profiling, blood samples were analyzed as peripheral blood mononuclear cells. TCR beta CDR3 regions were sequenced from DNA using the immunoSEQ Assay. The original methods were these. To compute T cell density, TCR beta template counts were normalized to usable DNA, which was estimated by amplifying housekeeping genes. The preseqR package was used to estimate richness by extrapolating to 400,000 templates for PBMC samples and to 120,000 templates for tissue samples. Clonality was defined as one minus Pielou's evenness. Tissue-enriched TCRs were identified by differential abundance testing using productive amino-acid clonotypes, minimum total count 5 and alpha 0.1. The Jaccard Index and the Morisita Overlap Index were used to quantify repertoire overlap between compartments. GLIPH grouped TCR beta CDR3s together with public tetramer-defined viral CDR3s, and a viral motif had to include at least three viral sequences and show V-gene enrichment. As stored in TCRdb, this immuneACCESS dataset retains in-frame rearrangements with V and J assigned. A fraction of the clones does not appear; measured against another copy, unresolved V genes explain less than half of the discrepancy, and the remainder lacks a known reason. The DNA gave D and trimming, while V, J and clone size come from that table. For this sample the table gives about 13,000 clones, of which about 86% were detected only once. 58% of the sample comes from the top ten.

This receptor was taken from a male donor older than 55 with stage III lung adenocarcinoma. The sequencing used peripheral blood, collected before any cancer treatment.

The bases are TGTGCCAGCAGCACAATACAGGGCGGTAATGAAAAACTGTTTTTT. It encodes CASSTIQGGNEKLFF. The chain uses TRBV5-4 and TRBJ1-4; TRBD1 is possibly the D segment (6 matching bases). According to the germline V gene (reference sequence), CDR1 reads SGHNT and CDR2 reads YYREEE. From cysteine to phenylalanine, the CDR3 is 15 amino acids long. Only the CDR3 DNA is retained, 45 bases long and in frame from the first base. V is cut by 4 bases and J by 4 bases, and the space between the germline ends is 14 bases.